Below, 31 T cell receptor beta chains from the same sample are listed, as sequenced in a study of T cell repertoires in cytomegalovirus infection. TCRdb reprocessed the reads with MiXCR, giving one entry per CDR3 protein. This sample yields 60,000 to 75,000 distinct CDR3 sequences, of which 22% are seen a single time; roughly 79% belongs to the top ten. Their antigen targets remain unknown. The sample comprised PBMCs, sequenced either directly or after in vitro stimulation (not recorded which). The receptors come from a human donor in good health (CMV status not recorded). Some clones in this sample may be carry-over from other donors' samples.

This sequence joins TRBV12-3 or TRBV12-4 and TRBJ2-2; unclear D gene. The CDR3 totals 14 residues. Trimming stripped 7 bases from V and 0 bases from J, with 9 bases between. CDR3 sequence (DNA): TGTGCCAGCACCCGGGTAGCGAACACCGGGGAGCTGTTTTTT. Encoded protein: CASTRVANTGELFF.

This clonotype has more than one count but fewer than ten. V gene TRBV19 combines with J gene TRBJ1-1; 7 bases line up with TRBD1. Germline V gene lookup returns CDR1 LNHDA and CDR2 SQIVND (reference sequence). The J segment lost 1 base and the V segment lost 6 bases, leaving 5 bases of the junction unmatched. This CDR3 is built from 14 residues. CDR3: CASRLGQTNTEAFF. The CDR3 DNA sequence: TGTGCCAGTAGGCTGGGACAGACGAACACTGAAGCTTTCTTT.

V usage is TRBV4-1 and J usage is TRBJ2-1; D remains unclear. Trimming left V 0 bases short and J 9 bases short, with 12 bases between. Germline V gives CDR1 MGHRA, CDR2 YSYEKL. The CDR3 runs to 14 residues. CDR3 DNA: TGCGCCAGCAGCCAAGAGCCTGGGGTCATTGAGCAGTTCTTC. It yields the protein CASSQEPGVIEQFF.

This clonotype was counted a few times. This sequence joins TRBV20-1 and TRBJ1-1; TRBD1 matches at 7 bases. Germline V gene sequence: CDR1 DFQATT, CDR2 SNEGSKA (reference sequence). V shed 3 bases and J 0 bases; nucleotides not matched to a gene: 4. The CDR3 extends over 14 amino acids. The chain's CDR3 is CSARGQLLNTEAFF. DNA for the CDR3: TGCAGTGCTAGGGGACAGCTCCTGAACACTGAAGCTTTCTTT.

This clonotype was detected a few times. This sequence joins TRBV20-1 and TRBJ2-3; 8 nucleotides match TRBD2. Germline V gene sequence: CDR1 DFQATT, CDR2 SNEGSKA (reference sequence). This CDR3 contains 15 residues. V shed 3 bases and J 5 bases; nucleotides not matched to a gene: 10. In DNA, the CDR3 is TGCAGTGCTAGTTGGTCGGGAGGGCCTGGAGATACGCAGTATTTT. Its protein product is CSASWSGGPGDTQYF.

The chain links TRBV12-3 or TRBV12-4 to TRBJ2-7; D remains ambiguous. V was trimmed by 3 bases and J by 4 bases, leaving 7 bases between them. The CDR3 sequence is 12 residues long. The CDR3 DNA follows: TGTGCCAGCAGTTTTTCAGGATACGAGCAGTACTTC. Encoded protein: CASSFSGYEQYF.

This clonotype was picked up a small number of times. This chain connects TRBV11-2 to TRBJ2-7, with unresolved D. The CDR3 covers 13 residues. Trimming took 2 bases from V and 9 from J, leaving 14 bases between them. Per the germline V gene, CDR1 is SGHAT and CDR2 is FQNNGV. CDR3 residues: CASSLLARSGQYV. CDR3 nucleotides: TGTGCCAGCAGCTTATTGGCCCGCTCGGGGCAGTACGTC.

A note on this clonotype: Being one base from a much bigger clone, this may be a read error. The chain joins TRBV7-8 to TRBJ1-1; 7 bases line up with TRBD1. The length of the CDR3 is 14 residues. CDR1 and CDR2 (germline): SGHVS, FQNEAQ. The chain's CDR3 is CPSSLRTGPTEAFF. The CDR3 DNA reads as TGTCCCAGCAGCTTAAGGACAGGCCCCACTGAAGCTTTCTTT.

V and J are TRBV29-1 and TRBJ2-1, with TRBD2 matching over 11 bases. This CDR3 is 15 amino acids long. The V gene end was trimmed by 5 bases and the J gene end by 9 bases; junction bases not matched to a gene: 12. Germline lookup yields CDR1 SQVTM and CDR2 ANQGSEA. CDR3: CSVKRGTSGSAEQFF. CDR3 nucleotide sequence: TGCAGCGTTAAAAGGGGTACTAGCGGGAGTGCTGAGCAGTTCTTC.

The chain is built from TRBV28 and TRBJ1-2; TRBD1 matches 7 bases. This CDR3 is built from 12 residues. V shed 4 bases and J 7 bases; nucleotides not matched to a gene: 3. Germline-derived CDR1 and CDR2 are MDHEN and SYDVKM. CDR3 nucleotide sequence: TGTGCCAGCAGTTCGGACAGGCCTGGCTACACCTTC. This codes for CASSSDRPGYTF.

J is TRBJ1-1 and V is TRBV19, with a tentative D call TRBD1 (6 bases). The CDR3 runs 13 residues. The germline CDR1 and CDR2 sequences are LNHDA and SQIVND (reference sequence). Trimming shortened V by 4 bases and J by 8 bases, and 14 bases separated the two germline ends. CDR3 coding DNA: TGTGCCAGTAGTACCTTCAGGGGTTCCGAAGCTTTCTTT. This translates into CASSTFRGSEAFF.

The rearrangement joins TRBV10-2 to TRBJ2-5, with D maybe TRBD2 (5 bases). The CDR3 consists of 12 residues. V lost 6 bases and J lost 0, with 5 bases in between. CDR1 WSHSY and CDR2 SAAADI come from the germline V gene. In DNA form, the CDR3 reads TGCGCCAGCAGGGACTACCAAGAGACCCAGTACTTC. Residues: CASRDYQETQYF.

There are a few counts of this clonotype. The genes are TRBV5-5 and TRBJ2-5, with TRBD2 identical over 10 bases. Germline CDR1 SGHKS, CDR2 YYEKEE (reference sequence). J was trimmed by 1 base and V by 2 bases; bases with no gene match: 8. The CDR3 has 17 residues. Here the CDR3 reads CASSFPLAGVGQETQYF. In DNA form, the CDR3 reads TGTGCCAGCAGCTTCCCTCTAGCGGGAGTTGGCCAAGAGACCCAGTACTTC.

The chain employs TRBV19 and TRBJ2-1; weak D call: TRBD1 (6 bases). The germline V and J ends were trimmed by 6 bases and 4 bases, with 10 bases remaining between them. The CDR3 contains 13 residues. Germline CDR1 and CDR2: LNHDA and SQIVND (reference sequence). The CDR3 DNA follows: TGTGCCAGTAGCCGGGACATTTACAATGAGCAGTTCTTC. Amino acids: CASSRDIYNEQFF.

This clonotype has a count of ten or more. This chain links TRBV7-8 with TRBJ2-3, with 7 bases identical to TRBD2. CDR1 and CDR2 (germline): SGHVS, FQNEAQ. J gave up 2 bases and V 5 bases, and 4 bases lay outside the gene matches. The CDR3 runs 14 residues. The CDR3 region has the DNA TGTGCCAGCAGCCTGGGACTACTCACAGATACGCAGTATTTT. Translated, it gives CASSLGLLTDTQYF. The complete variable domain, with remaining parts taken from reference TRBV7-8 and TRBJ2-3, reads GAGVSQSPRYKVAKRGQDVALRCDPISGHVSLFWYQQALGQGPEFLTYFQNEAQLDKSGLPSDRFFAERPEGSVSTLKIQRTQQEDSAVYLCASSLGLLTDTQYFGPGTRLTVL.

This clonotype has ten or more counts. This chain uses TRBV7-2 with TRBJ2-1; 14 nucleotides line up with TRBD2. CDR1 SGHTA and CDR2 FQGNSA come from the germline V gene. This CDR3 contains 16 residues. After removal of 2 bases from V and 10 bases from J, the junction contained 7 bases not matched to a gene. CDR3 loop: CASSLRGLAGAHEQFF. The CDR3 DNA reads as TGTGCCAGCAGCTTAAGGGGACTAGCGGGAGCTCACGAGCAGTTCTTC.

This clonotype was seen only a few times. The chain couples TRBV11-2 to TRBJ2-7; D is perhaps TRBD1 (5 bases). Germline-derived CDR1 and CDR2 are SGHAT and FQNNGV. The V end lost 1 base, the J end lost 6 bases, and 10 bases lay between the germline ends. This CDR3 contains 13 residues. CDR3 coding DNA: TGTGCCAGCAGCTTAGCTCCAGGGTTCGAGCAGTACGTC. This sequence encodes CASSLAPGFEQYV.

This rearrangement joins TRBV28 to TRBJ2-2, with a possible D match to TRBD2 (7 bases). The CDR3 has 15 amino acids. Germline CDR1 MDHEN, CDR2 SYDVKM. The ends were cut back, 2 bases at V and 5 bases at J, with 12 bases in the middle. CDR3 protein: CASSLAGARTGELFF. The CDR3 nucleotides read TGTGCCAGCAGTTTAGCGGGGGCCCGGACCGGGGAGCTGTTTTTT.

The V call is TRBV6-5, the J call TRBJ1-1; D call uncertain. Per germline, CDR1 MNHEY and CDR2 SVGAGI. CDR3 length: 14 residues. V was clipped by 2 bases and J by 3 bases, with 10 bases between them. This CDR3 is CASSYVKADTEAFF. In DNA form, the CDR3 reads TGTGCCAGCAGTTACGTAAAAGCGGACACTGAAGCTTTCTTT.

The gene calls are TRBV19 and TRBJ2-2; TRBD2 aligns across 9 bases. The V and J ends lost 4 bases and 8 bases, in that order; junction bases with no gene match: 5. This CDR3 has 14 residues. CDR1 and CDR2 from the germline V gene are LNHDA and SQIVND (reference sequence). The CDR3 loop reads CASSRLSGSGELFF. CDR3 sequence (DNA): TGTGCCAGTAGTAGACTTAGCGGGAGTGGGGAGCTGTTTTTT.

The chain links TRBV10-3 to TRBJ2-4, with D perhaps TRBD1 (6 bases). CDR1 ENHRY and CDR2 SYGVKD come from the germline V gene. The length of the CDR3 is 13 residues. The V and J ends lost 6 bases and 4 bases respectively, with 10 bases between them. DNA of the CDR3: TGTGCCATCAGCCTCGGACAGAAAAACATTCAGTACTTC. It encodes CAISLGQKNIQYF.

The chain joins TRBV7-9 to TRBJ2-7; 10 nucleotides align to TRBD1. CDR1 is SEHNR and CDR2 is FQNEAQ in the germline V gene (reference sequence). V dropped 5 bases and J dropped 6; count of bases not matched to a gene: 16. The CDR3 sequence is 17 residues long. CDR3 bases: TGTGCCAGCAGCCCAGGGCAACCGGGACAGGGGCTCTCCGAGCAGTACGTC. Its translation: CASSPGQPGQGLSEQYV.

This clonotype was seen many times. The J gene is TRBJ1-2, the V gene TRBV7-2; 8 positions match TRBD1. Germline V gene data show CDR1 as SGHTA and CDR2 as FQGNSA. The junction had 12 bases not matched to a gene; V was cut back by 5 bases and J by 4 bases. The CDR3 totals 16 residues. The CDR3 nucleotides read TGTGCCAGCAGCCTCCAGCCCGCAGGGGGCGGCTATGGCTACACCTTC. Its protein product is CASSLQPAGGGYGYTF.

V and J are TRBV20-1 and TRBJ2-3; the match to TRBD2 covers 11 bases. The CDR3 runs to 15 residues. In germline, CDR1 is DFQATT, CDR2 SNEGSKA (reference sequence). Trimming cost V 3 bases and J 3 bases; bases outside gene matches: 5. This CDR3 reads CSASGSGRATDTQYF. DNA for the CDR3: TGCAGTGCTAGCGGTAGCGGGAGGGCTACAGATACGCAGTATTTT.

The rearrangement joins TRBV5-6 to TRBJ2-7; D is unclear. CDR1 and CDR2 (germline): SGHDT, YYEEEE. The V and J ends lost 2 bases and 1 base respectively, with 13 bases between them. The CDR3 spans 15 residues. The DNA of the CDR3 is TGTGCCAGCAGCTTAAGAAACCTGGCGTCCTACGAGCAGTACTTC. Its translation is CASSLRNLASYEQYF.

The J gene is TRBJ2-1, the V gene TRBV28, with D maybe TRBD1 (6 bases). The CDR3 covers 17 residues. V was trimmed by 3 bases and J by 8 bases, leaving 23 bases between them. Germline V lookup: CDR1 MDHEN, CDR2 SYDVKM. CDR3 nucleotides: TGTGCCAGCAGTTTCTTTTTCAAGGGAACAGGGAGCCATGAGCAGTTCTTC. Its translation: CASSFFFKGTGSHEQFF.

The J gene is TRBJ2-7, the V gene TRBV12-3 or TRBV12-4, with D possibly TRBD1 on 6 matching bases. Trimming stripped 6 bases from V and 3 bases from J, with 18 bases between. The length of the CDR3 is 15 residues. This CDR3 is CASSTRTGHLYEQYF. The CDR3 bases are TGTGCCAGCAGCACAAGAACAGGGCATCTCTACGAGCAGTACTTC.

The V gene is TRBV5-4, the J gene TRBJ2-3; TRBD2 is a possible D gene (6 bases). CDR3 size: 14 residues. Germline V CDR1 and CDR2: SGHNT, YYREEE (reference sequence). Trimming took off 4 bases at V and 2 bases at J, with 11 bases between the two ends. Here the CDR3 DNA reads TGTGCCAGCAGCCCCGGGACTCTCACAGATACGCAGTATTTT. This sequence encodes CASSPGTLTDTQYF.

DNA for the CDR3: TGCGCCAGCAGCCAATCCCGGACAGGGGACACAGTATTGTCAGATACGCAGTATTTT. Its protein product is CASSQSRTGDTVLSDTQYF. This chain joins TRBV4-1 and TRBJ2-3, with 9 nucleotides matching TRBD1. V lost 2 bases to trimming and J lost 4 bases; unmatched junction nucleotides: 16. Germline-derived CDR1 and CDR2 are MGHRA and YSYEKL. The CDR3 runs 19 residues.

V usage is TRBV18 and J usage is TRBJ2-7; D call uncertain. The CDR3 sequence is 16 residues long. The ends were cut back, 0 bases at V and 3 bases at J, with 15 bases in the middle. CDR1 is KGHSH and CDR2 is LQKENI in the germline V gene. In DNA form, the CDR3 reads TGTGCCAGCTCACCACCGTCGAGAGGTCCTTTCTACGAGCAGTACTTC. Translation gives CASSPPSRGPFYEQYF.

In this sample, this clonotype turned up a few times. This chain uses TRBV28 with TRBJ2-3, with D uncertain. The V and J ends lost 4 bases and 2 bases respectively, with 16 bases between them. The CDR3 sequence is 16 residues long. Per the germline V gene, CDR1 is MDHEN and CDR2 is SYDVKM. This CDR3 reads CASSYPLGLYTDTQYF. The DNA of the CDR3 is TGTGCCAGCAGTTACCCCCTTGGGCTCTACACAGATACGCAGTATTTT.